A single sample is the source of the 11 T cell receptor beta chains below, sequenced in a study of a mutant IDH1 vaccine in newly diagnosed glioma. Specified time point: week 23, last vaccination. Vaccination used 300 ug of mutant IDH1 20-mer peptide per dose, with topical imiquimod. Antigens for these TCRs are unknown. Libraries were prepared by immunoSEQ multiplex PCR; TCRdb keeps only in-frame clonotypes and omits some of them. The sample shows about 81,000 clones, roughly 85% of them seen only once. Sequencing used PBMCs, obtained from a glioma patient whose treatment included an IDH1 peptide vaccine. These receptors originate from a man aged 25 to 40 with glioma. Some clones in this sample may be carry-over from other donors' samples.

The chain has TRBV29-1 and TRBJ1-2; TRBD1 might be the D (5 bases). V lost 5 bases and J 6 bases, leaving 16 bases between the germline ends. Germline V gene data show CDR1 as SQVTM and CDR2 as ANQGSEA. The CDR3 totals 13 residues. CDR3 region: CSVPGLRGHGYTF. Written as DNA, the CDR3 is TGCAGCGTTCCGGGACTCCGAGGCCATGGCTACACCTTC.

The rearrangement uses TRBV27 and TRBJ2-2, with D perhaps being TRBD1 or TRBD2 (5 bases each). Germline assignment: CDR1 MNHEY and CDR2 SMNVEV (reference sequence). CDR3 size: 15 residues. V was trimmed by 6 bases and J by 2 bases, leaving 13 bases between them. The CDR3 DNA follows: TGTGCCAGCAGCAAGAGGGGAGCCAACACCGGGGAGCTGTTTTTT. Its protein product is CASSKRGANTGELFF.

Only a few counts were recorded for this clone. This chain links TRBV9 with TRBJ2-7; 15 bases match TRBD2. The germline V gene has CDR1 SGDLS and CDR2 YYNGEE. V gave up 4 bases and J gave up 5 bases; unmatched junction bases: 10. This CDR3 is built from 17 residues. In DNA, the CDR3 is TGTGCCAGCAGCCTGGGACTAGCGGGAGGTATAGTAGACGAGCAGTACTTC. This encodes CASSLGLAGGIVDEQYF.

The V call is TRBV10-1, the J call TRBJ1-2; no definite D call. The germline V gene has CDR1 WNHNN and CDR2 SYGVQD (reference sequence). There are 15 residues in the CDR3. Trimming took off 2 bases at V and 2 bases at J, with 12 bases between the two ends. As DNA, the CDR3 is TGCGCCAGCAGTGAGAGATGGTTTTTCAACTATGGCTACACCTTC. Residues: CASSERWFFNYGYTF.

The rearrangement uses TRBV5-4 and TRBJ2-1, with D possibly TRBD2 on 7 matching bases. Trimming cost V 7 bases and J 6 bases, with 11 bases left between them. The CDR3 extends over 12 amino acids. CDR1 is SGHNT, CDR2 YYREEE, per germline (reference sequence). The CDR3 nucleotides read TGTGCCAGCGGGGGGGCCGGCAATGAGCAGTTCTTC. It codes for CASGGAGNEQFF.

V usage is TRBV7-8 and J usage is TRBJ1-2, with 7 nucleotides matching TRBD1. The CDR3 spans 18 residues. The J segment lost 4 bases and the V segment lost 0 bases, leaving 14 bases of the junction unmatched. Per germline, CDR1 SGHVS and CDR2 FQNEAQ. As DNA, the CDR3 is TGTGCCAGCAGCTTAGCTCCTAGGGGGCTCGTACGTGGCTATGGCTACACCTTC. This encodes CASSLAPRGLVRGYGYTF.

This clone was seen only once. The V and J genes are TRBV11-2 and TRBJ1-3; 7 bases match TRBD1. CDR3 length: 15 residues. Unmatched junction bases numbered 6, after V lost 3 bases and J lost 4 bases. Germline lookup yields CDR1 SGHAT and CDR2 FQNNGV. The CDR3 DNA sequence: TGTGCCAGCAGCTTGGGAGGGGGCCTAGGAAACACCATATATTTT. It yields the protein CASSLGGGLGNTIYF.

The chain uses TRBV6-6 and TRBJ1-5; D uncertain. Germline CDR1 reads MNHNY; CDR2 reads SVGAGI (reference sequence). This CDR3 comprises 16 residues. The V end was cut by 2 bases, the J end by 0 bases, with 11 bases between. The CDR3 DNA is TGTGCCAGCAGTTACCGGCCAGAGTATAGCAATCAGCCCCAGCATTTT. Encoded protein: CASSYRPEYSNQPQHF.

V and J are TRBV2 and TRBJ1-4; the D is unclear. V was clipped by 4 bases and J by 0 bases, with 9 bases between them. Germline values: CDR1 SNHLY, CDR2 FYNNEI. This CDR3 spans 15 amino acids. CDR3 sequence: CASSAGFATNEKLFF. CDR3 DNA sequence: TGTGCCAGCAGTGCGGGGTTTGCAACTAATGAAAAACTGTTTTTT.

This chain connects TRBV29-1 to TRBJ1-1; TRBD1 matches at 8 bases. Germline CDR1 and CDR2: SQVTM and ANQGSEA. The V gene end was trimmed by 7 bases and the J gene end by 1 base; junction bases not matched to a gene: 11. The CDR3 extends over 15 amino acids. CDR3 DNA: TGCAGCGCCTCTGTGACAGGGGCAACGAACACTGAAGCTTTCTTT. Its translation is CSASVTGATNTEAFF.

This clone turned up a few times. The chain combines TRBV7-9 with TRBJ1-1; D is unclear. Germline loops: CDR1 SEHNR, CDR2 FQNEAQ (reference sequence). Trimming stripped 3 bases from V and 4 bases from J, with 9 bases between. The CDR3 has 13 residues. CDR3 residues: CASSLEEGTEAFF. The CDR3 DNA reads TGTGCCAGCAGCTTGGAGGAGGGCACTGAAGCTTTCTTT.